This TCR beta chain emerged from a study of T cell repertoires in cytomegalovirus infection. Study information: CMV epitopes, recently identified HLA-C-restricted and well-studied HLA-B-restricted, were used. Indications of both CMV infection and matching HLA type were provided by public TCR beta signatures.

Study findings and constraints: There were HLA-C-restricted CMV-specific TCR beta clonotypes dominating the ex vivo response. CMV carriers with the relevant HLA were identified by cumulative public TCR beta family frequency.

TCRdb processed the reads anew with MiXCR; each CDR3 protein has one entry. The sample includes fewer than 200,000 distinct CDR3 sequences, approximately 21% seen only once; the top ten take more than 25%. Concerning this clonotype: Its antigen remains unknown.

CDR1 is SGHTA and CDR2 is FQGNSA in the germline V gene. Deletions cut 1 base from V and 6 bases from J, with 25 bases between. The CDR3 runs 19 residues. The receptor comes from a human donor in good health (CMV status not recorded). Some clones in this sample may be carry-over from other donors' samples. The source was CD8+ T cells from cultured PBMCs, collected from culture after CMV antigen stimulation. V gene TRBV7-2 combines with J gene TRBJ1-5, with D maybe TRBD1 (6 bases). CDR3 in amino acids: CASSLVAGQNLPWAQPQHF. Here the CDR3 DNA reads TGTGCCAGCAGCTTAGTCGCTGGACAGAACCTACCTTGGGCTCAGCCCCAGCATTTT.